Listed here are 28 T cell receptor beta chains from one sample, sequenced in a study of cytomegalovirus exposure and HLA in healthy donors. Primers: 60 Vbeta forward and 13 Jbeta reverse. Libraries were prepared by immunoSEQ multiplex PCR; TCRdb keeps only in-frame clonotypes and omits some of them. The profile shows 150,000 to 200,000 clones, over 75% of them singletons. The sequencing input was PBMCs. The source of these receptors is a man aged 50-60 years in good health and CMV-seropositive.

This chain links TRBV6-1 with TRBJ1-3; D ambiguous. Germline V lookup: CDR1 MNHNS, CDR2 SASEGT. Trimming stripped 2 bases from V and 0 bases from J, with 11 bases between. This CDR3 comprises 16 residues. CDR3 in amino acids: CASSEYHSDSGNTIYF. For the CDR3, the DNA is TGTGCCAGCAGTGAATATCACAGTGACTCTGGAAACACCATATATTTT.

The chain has TRBV6-6 and TRBJ1-5; D is unresolved. The V end was cut by 4 bases, the J end by 6 bases, with 7 bases between. Germline CDR1 MNHNY, CDR2 SVGAGI (reference sequence). CDR3 length equals 12 residues. The CDR3 loop reads CASSLAGQPQHF. CDR3 coding DNA: TGTGCCAGCAGTTTAGCCGGTCAGCCCCAGCATTTT.

This clone was detected only a few times. The chain carries TRBV19 and TRBJ2-1, with D possibly matching TRBD2 (6 bases). The CDR3 contains 12 residues. Looked up from germline, CDR1 is LNHDA and CDR2 is SQIVND (reference sequence). V was trimmed by 7 bases and J by 8 bases, leaving 12 bases between them. The CDR3: CASTNGRYEQFF. In nucleotides, the CDR3 is TGTGCCAGTACCAATGGGAGGTATGAGCAGTTCTTC.

The chain joins TRBV27 to TRBJ2-3; TRBD2 might be the D (8 bases). Trimming removed 6 bases at V and 4 bases at J, with 17 bases between. Germline lookup yields CDR1 MNHEY and CDR2 SMNVEV (reference sequence). The CDR3 loop spans 15 amino acids. This CDR3 is CASSRREGAADTQYF. The CDR3 DNA reads as TGTGCCAGCAGCCGCCGGGAGGGGGCCGCAGATACGCAGTATTTT.

The chain combines TRBV27 with TRBJ1-2; D is possibly TRBD1 (5 bases). The CDR3 extends over 14 amino acids. The germline V gene has CDR1 MNHEY and CDR2 SMNVEV (reference sequence). Trimming cost V 6 bases and J 0 bases, with 11 bases left between them. CDR3 residues: CASSPGQANYGYTF. CDR3 DNA: TGTGCCAGCAGCCCAGGGCAAGCTAACTATGGCTACACCTTC.

V gene TRBV19 combines with J gene TRBJ2-1; 11 bases map to TRBD1. Germline trimming cut 7 bases from V and 6 bases from J; bases unmatched to any gene: 11. This CDR3 contains 16 residues. Germline CDR1 reads LNHDA; CDR2 reads SQIVND (reference sequence). CDR3 protein: CASKREGQGAFNEQFF. In nucleotides, the CDR3 is TGTGCCAGTAAAAGGGAAGGACAGGGGGCATTCAATGAGCAGTTCTTC.

CDR3 sequence reads: CASSQTGSAEAFF. The CDR3 nucleotides are TGTGCCAGCAGCCAAACAGGGTCCGCTGAAGCTTTCTTT. The J gene is TRBJ1-1, the V gene TRBV4-2; D is perhaps TRBD1 (6 bases). This CDR3 spans 13 amino acids. V lost 2 bases and J lost 6, with 10 bases in between. The V gene's germline CDR1 is LGHNA and CDR2 YNFKEQ.

The chain joins TRBV4-1 to TRBJ2-3, with 9 bases identical to TRBD2. This CDR3 contains 20 residues. CDR1 and CDR2 (germline): MGHRA, YSYEKL. Trimming took 0 bases from V and 4 from J; bases not matched to a gene: 17. The CDR3 is CASSQEGVLGSGGPPDTQYF. The CDR3 nucleotides are TGCGCCAGCAGCCAAGAGGGGGTTCTTGGAAGCGGGGGGCCCCCAGATACGCAGTATTTT.

This chain connects TRBV7-9 to TRBJ2-6; no reliable D call. The CDR3 spans 15 residues. The V and J ends lost 4 bases and 0 bases respectively, with 7 bases between them. Per the germline V gene, CDR1 is SEHNR and CDR2 is FQNEAQ (reference sequence). The CDR3 DNA reads TGTGCCAGCAGCTCCCATCACTCTGGGGCCAACGTCCTGACTTTC. The encoded protein is CASSSHHSGANVLTF.

The chain uses TRBV5-1 and TRBJ1-5; 8 bases fit TRBD1. CDR3 size: 14 residues. Per germline, CDR1 SGHRS and CDR2 YFSETQ. V lost 3 bases, J lost 6 bases, and 5 bases stayed unmatched. The CDR3 sequence: CASSSGTGGQPQHF. The DNA for the CDR3 is TGCGCCAGCAGCTCCGGGACAGGCGGTCAGCCCCAGCATTTT.

This chain joins TRBV19 and TRBJ2-1, with 9 bases fitting TRBD2. The length of the CDR3 is 15 residues. V lost 1 base to trimming and J lost 8 bases; unmatched junction nucleotides: 6. The germline V gene has CDR1 LNHDA and CDR2 SQIVND (reference sequence). The CDR3 loop is CASSIVGLARYEQFF. The CDR3, as DNA: TGTGCCAGTAGTATAGTGGGACTAGCCAGGTATGAGCAGTTCTTC.

The chain couples TRBV15 to TRBJ2-3, with 8 bases that match TRBD2. The CDR3 consists of 15 residues. Trimming at V came to 4 bases and at J to 4 bases, leaving 7 bases not matched to a gene. Per germline, CDR1 LNHNV and CDR2 YYDKDF (reference sequence). In DNA form, the CDR3 reads TGTGCCACCAGCACCCGGGGGGGCTTGGCAGATACGCAGTATTTT. It translates to CATSTRGGLADTQYF. Supplemented by reference TRBV15 and TRBJ2-3, the full variable domain reads DAMVIQNPRYQVTQFGKPVTLSCSQTLNHNVMYWYQQKSSQAPKLLFHYYDKDFNNEADTPDNFQSRRPNTSFCFLDIRSPGLGDTAMYLCATSTRGGLADTQYFGPGTRLTVL.

The rearrangement joins TRBV2 to TRBJ1-4; D unresolved. Trimming pared 8 bases from V and 7 bases from J, leaving 14 bases between. From germline, CDR1 is SNHLY and CDR2 FYNNEI. The CDR3 length is 13 residues. CDR3 coding DNA: TGTGCCAGCCGCTTGTTCATCAGTGAAAAACTGTTTTTT. It translates to CASRLFISEKLFF. The full variable domain, completed using reference TRBV2 and TRBJ1-4, is EPEVTQTPSHQVTQMGQEVILRCVPISNHLYFYWYRQILGQKVEFLVSFYNNEISEKSEIFDDQFSVERPDGSNFTLKIRSTKLEDSAMYFCASRLFISEKLFFGSGTQLSVL.

V gene TRBV7-9 combines with J gene TRBJ2-5; 7 bases fit TRBD2. The germline CDR1 and CDR2 sequences are SEHNR and FQNEAQ (reference sequence). V lost 5 bases and J lost 5; bases outside the gene matches: 8. This CDR3 has 14 residues. In DNA form, the CDR3 reads TGTGCCAGCAGCGGGAGGGGCCTCCGGGAGACCCAGTACTTC. Protein sequence: CASSGRGLRETQYF.

This chain uses TRBV4-3 with TRBJ2-3, with TRBD2 matching over 13 bases. Germline CDR1 is LGHNA and CDR2 is YSLEER. V trimming: 3 bases; J trimming: 2 bases; junction bases outside the gene matches: 2. The CDR3 has 16 amino acids. CDR3 sequence: CASSHGLAGVTDTQYF. As DNA, the CDR3 is TGCGCCAGCAGCCATGGACTAGCGGGGGTCACAGATACGCAGTATTTT.

This clone has only a few counts. The CDR3 bases are TGTGCCAGCTCACCAAAGGGACAGGGGGCTTTAAGTGAAGCTTTCTTT. Protein: CASSPKGQGALSEAFF. This sequence joins TRBV18 and TRBJ1-1; 12 nucleotides match TRBD1. CDR1 and CDR2 (germline): KGHSH, LQKENI. Germline trimming cut 2 bases from V and 7 bases from J; bases unmatched to any gene: 8. This CDR3 comprises 16 residues. Using reference TRBV18 and TRBJ1-1 for the parts outside the CDR3, the full variable domain is NAGVMQNPRHLVRRRGQEARLRCSPMKGHSHVYWYRQLPEEGLKFMVYLQKENIIDESGMPKERFSAEFPKEGPSILRIQQVVRGDSAAYFCASSPKGQGALSEAFFGQGTRLTVV.

The genes are TRBV7-2 and TRBJ2-2; 10 bases map to TRBD1. V was clipped by 6 bases and J by 6 bases; unmatched bases: 7. The CDR3 consists of 15 residues. Germline lookup yields CDR1 SGHTA and CDR2 FQGNSA. The CDR3 sequence: CASRPDGTGAGELFF. The DNA for the CDR3 is TGTGCCAGCAGACCCGACGGGACAGGGGCCGGGGAGCTGTTTTTT.

The chain carries TRBV28 and TRBJ2-1; 14 nucleotides line up with TRBD2. V lost 8 bases to trimming and J lost 2 bases; unmatched junction nucleotides: 5. The length of the CDR3 is 16 residues. Germline values: CDR1 MDHEN, CDR2 SYDVKM. Written as DNA, the CDR3 is TGTGCCAGCCAAGAGACTAGCGGGGGGGCCTACAATGAGCAGTTCTTC. Its translation: CASQETSGGAYNEQFF.

This clone was seen once. J is TRBJ1-1 and V is TRBV30; no definite D call. CDR1 is GTSNPN, CDR2 SVGIG, per germline (reference sequence). The CDR3 covers 13 residues. V lost 2 bases and J 1 base, leaving 8 bases between the germline ends. CDR3 region: CAWSLVRNTEAFF. Written as DNA, the CDR3 is TGTGCCTGGAGTTTGGTGAGGAACACTGAAGCTTTCTTT.

This clone was observed a few times. The CDR3, as DNA: TGTGCCAGCAGCGTAGAACTAGCAGAAGATACGCAGTATTTT. It yields the protein CASSVELAEDTQYF. The rearrangement links TRBV9 to TRBJ2-3, with a possible D match to TRBD2 (6 bases). The CDR3 runs to 14 residues. Germline values: CDR1 SGDLS, CDR2 YYNGEE. V lost 0 bases and J 5 bases, leaving 10 bases between the germline ends.

The chain uses TRBV7-3 and TRBJ2-1, with D perhaps TRBD2 (6 bases). The CDR3 runs to 14 residues. The V and J ends lost 2 bases and 8 bases respectively, with 13 bases between them. CDR1 is SGHTA and CDR2 is FQGTGA in the germline V gene. This CDR3 is CASSLLEGRHEQFF. The CDR3 DNA follows: TGTGCCAGCAGCTTATTGGAGGGTCGGCATGAGCAGTTCTTC.

The chain joins TRBV5-1 to TRBJ1-2; tentatively, D is TRBD1 (6 bases). The CDR3 is made up of 13 amino acids. Trimming pared 9 bases from V and 3 bases from J, leaving 15 bases between. The germline V gene has CDR1 SGHRS and CDR2 YFSETQ. The CDR3 nucleotides are TGCGCCATCCTAGGGAGGGGGGACTATGGCTACACCTTC. Translation: CAILGRGDYGYTF.

The V call is TRBV18, the J call TRBJ1-4, with D perhaps TRBD1 (5 bases). V was pared by 0 bases and J by 0 bases, with 14 bases between. CDR1 and CDR2 (germline): KGHSH, LQKENI. CDR3 length equals 18 residues. The CDR3 region has the DNA TGTGCCAGCTCACCACCGTCGGGGGTCCAGGCAACTAATGAAAAACTGTTTTTT. This codes for CASSPPSGVQATNEKLFF. Using reference TRBV18 and TRBJ1-4 for the parts outside the CDR3, the full variable domain is NAGVMQNPRHLVRRRGQEARLRCSPMKGHSHVYWYRQLPEEGLKFMVYLQKENIIDESGMPKERFSAEFPKEGPSILRIQQVVRGDSAAYFCASSPPSGVQATNEKLFFGSGTQLSVL.

This clone was seen more than once but under ten times. The V gene is TRBV10-3, the J gene TRBJ1-1; D gene uncertain. With 8 bases removed from V and 0 bases from J, the gap between germline ends came to 10 bases. The CDR3 length is 13 residues. Germline V CDR1 and CDR2: ENHRY, SYGVKD. CDR3: CAIQRGMNTEAFF. CDR3 nucleotide sequence: TGTGCCATCCAAAGAGGAATGAACACTGAAGCTTTCTTT.

The J gene is TRBJ1-2, the V gene TRBV6-5; 8 positions agree with TRBD1. The CDR3 extends over 14 amino acids. Looked up from germline, CDR1 is MNHEY and CDR2 is SVGAGI. V was pared by 6 bases and J by 4 bases, with 7 bases of the junction left unmatched. The DNA of the CDR3 is TGTGCCAGCAGGGCAGACAGGGGACCCTATGGCTACACCTTC. This gives the protein CASRADRGPYGYTF.

The CDR3 coding sequence is TGTGCCAGCAGCGCTAAACTAGCGGGGTACAATGAGCAGTTCTTC. This sequence encodes CASSAKLAGYNEQFF. The V call is TRBV7-9, the J call TRBJ2-1; 10 nucleotides align to TRBD2. CDR3 length: 15 residues. Trimming cost V 5 bases and J 4 bases; bases outside gene matches: 5. The germline CDR1 and CDR2 sequences are SEHNR and FQNEAQ (reference sequence). The variable domain in full, with the rest retrieved from reference TRBV7-9 and TRBJ2-1, is DTGVSQNPRHKITKRGQNVTFRCDPISEHNRLYWYRQTLGQGPEFLTYFQNEAQLEKSRLLSDRFSAERPKGSFSTLEIQRTEQGDSAMYLCASSAKLAGYNEQFFGPGTRLTVL.

The chain has TRBV5-5 and TRBJ2-3, with 11 bases identical to TRBD2. Losses at the gene ends were 5 bases for V and 1 base for J; bases not matched to a gene: 15. The V gene's germline CDR1 is SGHKS and CDR2 YYEKEE (reference sequence). The CDR3 runs 19 residues. The CDR3 DNA is TGTGCCAGCAGTACTAGCGGGGGTGTAGGGTACGATCGCACAGATACGCAGTATTTT. Translation gives CASSTSGGVGYDRTDTQYF.

The rearrangement joins TRBV28 to TRBJ2-3; 7 bases fit TRBD2. V shed 8 bases and J 3 bases; nucleotides not matched to a gene: 2. CDR3 length: 12 amino acids. CDR1 is MDHEN, CDR2 SYDVKM, per germline. The CDR3 DNA sequence: TGTGCCAGCTGGGGGGGGACAGATACGCAGTATTTT. Amino acid sequence: CASWGGTDTQYF.